This T cell receptor (beta chain) is from a study of patients and donors after allogeneic stem cell transplantation. Germline CDR1 MDHEN, CDR2 SYDVKM. The CDR3 runs 13 residues. MiXCR was run by TCRdb on the RT-PCR reads, yielding one entry per CDR3 protein. This sample has a few thousand distinct CDR3 sequences, with nearly 4% found just once. This clonotype was picked up many times. One end of the junction fails to match germline, which may point to a read error. This sequence joins TRBV28 and TRBJ2-4, with 10 bases fitting TRBD1. Sequenced material: blood, either unsorted or a sorted T cell fraction (not recorded which). The sequence was obtained from a human donor who was either an allogeneic HSCT recipient or a stem cell or donor lymphocyte infusion donor (not recorded which). It is not recorded whose cells these are; they may come from a transplant donor. The CDR3 is CASSLISTGGCHF. The CDR3 DNA reads TGTGCCAGCAGTTTAATATCGACAGGGGGCTGCCACTTC.